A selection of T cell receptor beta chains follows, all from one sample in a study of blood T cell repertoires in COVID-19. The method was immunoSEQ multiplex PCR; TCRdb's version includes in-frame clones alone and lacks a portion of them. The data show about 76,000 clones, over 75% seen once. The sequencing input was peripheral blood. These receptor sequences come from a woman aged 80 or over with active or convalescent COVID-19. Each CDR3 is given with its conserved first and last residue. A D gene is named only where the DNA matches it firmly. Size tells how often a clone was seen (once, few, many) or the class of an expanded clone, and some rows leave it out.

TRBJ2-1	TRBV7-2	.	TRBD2	TGTGCCAGCAGCTCCAACCCGGGACTAGCGGGGGGTTCCTACAATGAGCAGTTCTTC	CASSSNPGLAGGSYNEQFF
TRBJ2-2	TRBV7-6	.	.	TGTGCCAGCAGCTCCTTCCGGGAGCTGTTTTTT	CASSSFRELFF
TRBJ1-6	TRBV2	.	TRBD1	TGTGCCAGCAGTCCCCGGGACAGCCTAGATAATTCACCCCTCCACTTT	CASSPRDSLDNSPLHF
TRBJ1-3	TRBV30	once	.	TGTGCCTGGTCGCGGGTCTCTGGAAACACCATATATTTT	CAWSRVSGNTIYF
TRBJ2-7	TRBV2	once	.	TGTGCCAGCAACACTGGGGGGATCTACGAGCAGTACTTC	CASNTGGIYEQYF
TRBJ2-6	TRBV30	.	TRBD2	TGTGCCTGGCTCCTACGGGGGGTGAGGGATGGGGCCAACGTCCTGACTTTC	CAWLLRGVRDGANVLTF
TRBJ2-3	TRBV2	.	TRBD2	TGTGCCTCGGCCGGCGGCGGGGGGGCCGCTCGCACGGATACGCAGTATTTT	CASAGGGGAARTDTQYF
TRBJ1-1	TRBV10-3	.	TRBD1	TGTGCCATCAGAGGACAGGAGAAGAACACTGAAGCTTTCTTT	CAIRGQEKNTEAFF
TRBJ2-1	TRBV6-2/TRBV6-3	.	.	TGTGCCAGCAGTTACTCTGTGGGGGCAGGATACAATGAGCAGTTCTTC	CASSYSVGAGYNEQFF
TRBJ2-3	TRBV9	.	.	TGTGCCAGCAGCCCACGGGGAGCTTCGGGTTACACAGATACGCAGTATTTT	CASSPRGASGYTDTQYF
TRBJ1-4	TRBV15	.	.	TGTGCCACCAGCAGATTGGGACATTGGGGGGGATCAAGTGAAAAACTGTTTTTT	CATSRLGHWGGSSEKLFF
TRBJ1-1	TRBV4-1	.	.	TGCGCCAGCAGCCAAGGGCAATCGGGGGAAGCTTTCTTT	CASSQGQSGEAFF
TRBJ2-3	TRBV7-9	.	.	TGTGCCAGCAGCCCTCTATTCTATAGCACAGATACGCAGTATTTT	CASSPLFYSTDTQYF
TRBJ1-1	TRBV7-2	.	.	TGTGCCAGCAGACAGAGCATGAACACTGAAGCTTTCTTT	CASRQSMNTEAFF
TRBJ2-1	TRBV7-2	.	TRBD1	TGTGCCAGCAGGCCAAGACAGGGGGCGTTCTCCTACAATGAGCAGTTCTTC	CASRPRQGAFSYNEQFF
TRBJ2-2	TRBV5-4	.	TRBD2	TGTGCCAGCAACCCTTCGGGGGGGCATGGCGGGGAGCTGTTTTTT	CASNPSGGHGGELFF
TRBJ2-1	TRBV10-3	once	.	TGTGCCATCAGTGACACCAGTGTAACCTACAATGAGCAGTTCTTC	CAISDTSVTYNEQFF
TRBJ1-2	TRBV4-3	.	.	TGCGCCAGCAGCCGCGCAACCGGGAAAACCTATGGCTACACCTTC	CASSRATGKTYGYTF
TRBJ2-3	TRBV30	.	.	TGTGCCTGGACAGGGCGCACAGATACGCAGTATTTT	CAWTGRTDTQYF
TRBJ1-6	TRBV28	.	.	TGTGCCAGCAGTTTAGTCACGGGTTTTTCGCCCCTCCACTTT	CASSLVTGFSPLHF
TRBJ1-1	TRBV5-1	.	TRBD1	TGCGCCAGCAGCCCAAACATCGACAGGGTAGGCACTGAAGCTTTCTTT	CASSPNIDRVGTEAFF
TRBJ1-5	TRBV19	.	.	TGTGCCAGTAGTATAAGTGTGGGCTACCAGCCCCAGCATTTT	CASSISVGYQPQHF
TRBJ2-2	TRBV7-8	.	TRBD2	TGTGCCAGCAGCTACCGACTAGCGGGGGGGCAGGGCACCGGGGAGCTGTTTTTT	CASSYRLAGGQGTGELFF
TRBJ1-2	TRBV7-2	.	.	TGTGCCAGCAGCTTAGTCAGGGTTAATGGCTACACCTTC	CASSLVRVNGYTF
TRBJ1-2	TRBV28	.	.	TGTGCCAGCAGTTTAGGGCAGAACTATGGCTACACCTTC	CASSLGQNYGYTF